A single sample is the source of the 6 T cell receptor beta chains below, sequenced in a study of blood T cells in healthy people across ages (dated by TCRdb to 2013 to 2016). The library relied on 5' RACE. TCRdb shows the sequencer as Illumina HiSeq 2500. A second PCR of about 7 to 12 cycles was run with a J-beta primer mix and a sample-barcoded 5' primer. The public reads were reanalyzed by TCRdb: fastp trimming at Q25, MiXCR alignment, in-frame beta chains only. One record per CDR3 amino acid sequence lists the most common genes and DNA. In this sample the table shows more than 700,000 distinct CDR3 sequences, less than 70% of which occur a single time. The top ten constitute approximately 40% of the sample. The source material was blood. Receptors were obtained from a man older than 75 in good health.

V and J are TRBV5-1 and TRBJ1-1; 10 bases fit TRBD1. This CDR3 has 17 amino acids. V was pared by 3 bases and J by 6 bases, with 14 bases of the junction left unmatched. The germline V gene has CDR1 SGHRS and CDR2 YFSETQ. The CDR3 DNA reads TGCGCCAGCAGCTCGAGACCCGGGACAGGGGATGTAGCTGAAGCTTTCTTT. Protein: CASSSRPGTGDVAEAFF.

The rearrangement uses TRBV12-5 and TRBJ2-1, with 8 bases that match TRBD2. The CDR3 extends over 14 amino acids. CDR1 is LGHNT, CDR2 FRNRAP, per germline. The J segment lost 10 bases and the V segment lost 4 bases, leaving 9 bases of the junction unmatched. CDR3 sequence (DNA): TGTGCTAGTGGTTCCGACTGGACGGGGGGGGAGCAGTTCTTC. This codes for CASGSDWTGGEQFF.

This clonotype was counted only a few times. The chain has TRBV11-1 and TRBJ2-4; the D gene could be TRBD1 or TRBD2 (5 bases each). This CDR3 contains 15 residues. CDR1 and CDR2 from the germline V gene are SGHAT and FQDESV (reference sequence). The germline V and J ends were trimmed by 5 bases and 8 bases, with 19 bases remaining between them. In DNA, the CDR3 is TGTGCCAGCAGCCCCCCGGGGCAGGGAAGATACATTCAGTACTTC. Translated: CASSPPGQGRYIQYF.

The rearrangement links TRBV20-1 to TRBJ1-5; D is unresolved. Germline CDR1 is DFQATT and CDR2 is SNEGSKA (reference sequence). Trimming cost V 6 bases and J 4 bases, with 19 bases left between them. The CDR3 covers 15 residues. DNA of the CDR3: TGCAGTGCCGCTCTTAGGGATACGAGTAATCAGCCCCAGCATTTT. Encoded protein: CSAALRDTSNQPQHF.

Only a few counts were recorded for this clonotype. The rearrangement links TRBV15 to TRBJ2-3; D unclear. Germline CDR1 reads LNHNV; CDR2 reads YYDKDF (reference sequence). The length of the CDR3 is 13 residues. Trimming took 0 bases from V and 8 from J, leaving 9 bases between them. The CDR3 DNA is TGTGCCACCAGCAGAGATTCAGGTGGTACGCAGTATTTT. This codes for CATSRDSGGTQYF.

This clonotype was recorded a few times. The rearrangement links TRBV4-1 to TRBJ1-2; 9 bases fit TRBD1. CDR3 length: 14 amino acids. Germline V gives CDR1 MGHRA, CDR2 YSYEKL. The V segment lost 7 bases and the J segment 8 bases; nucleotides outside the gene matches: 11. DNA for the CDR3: TGCGCCAGCACAAACGAACAGGGGGCGAAAGGCTACACCTTC. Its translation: CASTNEQGAKGYTF.